This entry concerns a single T cell receptor (beta chain). The CDR3 contains 16 residues. Germline lookup yields CDR1 LGHDT and CDR2 YNNKEL (reference sequence). The V end lost 1 base, the J end lost 4 bases, and 16 bases lay between the germline ends. The data stem from a study of blood T cell repertoires in COVID-19. In terms of age and location, participants ranged from roughly 18 to 90 years and lived in fewer than 30 US areas. Profiling relied on immunoSEQ multiplex PCR, and the TCRdb table lists in-frame clones only, not all of them. The data hold some 360,000 clones, with about 88% observed a single time.

This TCR was sampled from a woman in her thirties who had been exposed to COVID-19. The sample was PBMCs or T cells enriched from blood (not recorded which). V gene TRBV3-1 (or the pseudogene TRBV3-2) combines with J gene TRBJ2-5; no clear D gene. In DNA form, the CDR3 reads TGTGCCAGCAGCCAAGGGTCCGGAAGTGAGGTAGAGACCCAGTACTTC. This encodes CASSQGSGSEVETQYF.